This T cell receptor delta chain was obtained from a study of gamma-delta T cells after stem cell transplantation. As regards this clone: The junction shows a germline mismatch at one end, possibly a read error.

TCRdb made new clone calls on the RT-PCR reads using CATT. The sample carries approximately 16,000 delta-chain clones, approximately 8.8% recorded once. This receptor was obtained from a human donor. It is not recorded whose cells these are; they may come from a transplant donor. The source material was gamma-delta T cells.

CDR3 residues: CAIGELEAICRTRGETRSNDKLIF. The CDR3 bases are TGTGCTATTGGGGAACTAGAAGCCATATGCAGAACACGGGGGGAGACACGGTCCAACGATAAACTCATCTTT. The chain couples TRDV1 to TRDJ1; D perhaps matches TRDD3 (6 bases). CDR3 size: 24 residues. The germline V gene has CDR1 TSWWSYY and CDR2 QGS.